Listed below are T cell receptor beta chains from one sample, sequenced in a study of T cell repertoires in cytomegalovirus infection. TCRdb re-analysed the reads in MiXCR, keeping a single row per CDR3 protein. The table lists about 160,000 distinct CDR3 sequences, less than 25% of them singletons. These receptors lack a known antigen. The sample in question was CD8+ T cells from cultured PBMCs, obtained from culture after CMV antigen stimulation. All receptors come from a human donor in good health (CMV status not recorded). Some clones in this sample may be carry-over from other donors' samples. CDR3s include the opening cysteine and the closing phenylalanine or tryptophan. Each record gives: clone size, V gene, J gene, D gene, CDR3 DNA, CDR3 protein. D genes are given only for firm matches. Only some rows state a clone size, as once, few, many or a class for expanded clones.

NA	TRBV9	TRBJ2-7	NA	TGTGCCAGCAGTTCAAATCGGGAGTGGAGCTCCTACGAGCAGTACTTC	CASSSNREWSSYEQYF
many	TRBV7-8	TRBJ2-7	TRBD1	TGTGCCAGCAGCTTAGCGTTTAAGACAGGGGAGTACGGCTCCTACGAGCAGTACTTC	CASSLAFKTGEYGSYEQYF
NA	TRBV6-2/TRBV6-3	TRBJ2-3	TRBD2	TGTGCCAGCAGTTCCACTAGCGGAAGCACAGATACGCAGTATTTT	CASSSTSGSTDTQYF
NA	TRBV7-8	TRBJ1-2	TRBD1	TGTGCCAGCAGCTCTCGGACAGGGACAGTGGGTGGCTACACCTTC	CASSSRTGTVGGYTF
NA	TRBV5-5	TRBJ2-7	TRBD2	TGTGCCAGCAGCTGGGGACTAGCGGGGGCCCAGATCTACGAGCAGTACTTC	CASSWGLAGAQIYEQYF
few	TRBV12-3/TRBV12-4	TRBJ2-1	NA	TGTGCCAGCAGTCCCGGACTACCCGGGGAGCAGTTCTTC	CASSPGLPGEQFF
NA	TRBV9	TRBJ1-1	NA	TGTGCCAGCAGCGAGCCCGTAAAGCTCAACACTGAAGCTTTCTTT	CASSEPVKLNTEAFF
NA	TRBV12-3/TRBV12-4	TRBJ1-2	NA	TGTGCCAGCAGTTCTTGGACGGTAAACTATGGCTACACCTTC	CASSSWTVNYGYTF
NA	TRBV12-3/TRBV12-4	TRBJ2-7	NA	TGTGCCAGCAGTTGGGCCTACTACGAGCAGTACTTC	CASSWAYYEQYF
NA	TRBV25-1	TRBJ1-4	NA	TGTGCCAGCAGTGAAGGAGGGCGGGGAAATGAAAAACTGTTTTTT	CASSEGGRGNEKLFF
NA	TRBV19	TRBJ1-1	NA	TGTGCCAGTACGAATACCCCCGACACTGAAGCTTTCTTT	CASTNTPDTEAFF
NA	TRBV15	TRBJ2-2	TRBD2	TGTGCCACCAGCAGAGATCGGGGGGCCGGGGAGCTGTTTTTT	CATSRDRGAGELFF
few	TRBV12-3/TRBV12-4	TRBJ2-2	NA	TGTGCCAGCCTTCGGGGGTTACACACCGGGGAGCTGTTTTTT	CASLRGLHTGELFF
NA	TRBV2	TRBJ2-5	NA	TGTGCCAGCAGTGGGGGAATTCAAGAGACCCAGTACTTC	CASSGGIQETQYF
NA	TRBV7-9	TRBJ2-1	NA	TGTGCCAGCAGCCCCCCGGAGAGCTCCTACAATGAGCAGTTCTTC	CASSPPESSYNEQFF
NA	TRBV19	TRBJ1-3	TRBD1	TGTGCCAGTAGCTGGGACAGCGCAAACACCATATATTTT	CASSWDSANTIYF
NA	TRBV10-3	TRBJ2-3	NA	TGTGCCATCAGTGACCCCGGGCTGGACGCCACAGATACGCAGTATTTT	CAISDPGLDATDTQYF
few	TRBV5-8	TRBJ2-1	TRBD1	TGTGCCAGCAGCATGGGACAGGTTGAGTACAATGAGCAGTTCTTC	CASSMGQVEYNEQFF
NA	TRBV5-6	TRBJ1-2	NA	TGTGCCAGCAGCTTCGGACATCCCCCGAGGGGCTACACCTTC	CASSFGHPPRGYTF
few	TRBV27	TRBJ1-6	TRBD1	TGTGCCAGCAGCAAAAAAACAGGGGGCCTAGGTGGATCACCCCTCCACTTT	CASSKKTGGLGGSPLHF
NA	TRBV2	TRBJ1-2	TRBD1	TGTGCCAGCAGTGATCCCCCCCCCGACAGGGGGAAATTAAACTATGGCTACACCTTC	CASSDPPPDRGKLNYGYTF
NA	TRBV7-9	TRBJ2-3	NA	TGTGCCAGCAGCTTAGCCCCGAGAAGCACAGATACGCAGTATTTT	CASSLAPRSTDTQYF
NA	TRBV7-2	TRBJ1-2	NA	TGTGCCAGCAGCTTAGGTAGTCCAGGGATTAATGGCTACACCTTC	CASSLGSPGINGYTF